A single TCR beta chain is shown here with its context. What this receptor recognizes is not known. No per-base quality is available; no much larger clone lies one base away. The label giving this sample's time point can be read as: approximately 2 years on ibrutinib. For TCR beta library preparation, roughly 2 micrograms of genomic DNA was extracted from cryopreserved PBMCs. Longitudinal blood samples from CLL patients on ibrutinib monotherapy were analyzed using high-throughput TCR beta sequencing. The patients took part in an open-label, single-center phase 2 trial of ibrutinib monotherapy. On a MiSeq, deep resolution sequencing aimed for a depth between 1 in 1 million and 1 in 200,000 T cells, with each clonotype covered about 9.9x on average. The immunoSEQ hsTCRB Kit was used to generate the TCR beta libraries. In the source study's methods: ImmunoSEQ Data Assistant and ImmunoSEQ Analyzer were used for data analysis, and V, D and J genes were assigned according to IMGT definitions. Clonality, which ranges from 0 to 1, was calculated by subtracting the normalized Shannon entropy of productive rearrangement frequencies from one. Public clonotype analysis was restricted to overrepresented clonotypes comprising at least 0.05% of each patient's repertoire. Repertoires from around 13 age-matched healthy donors in immuneACCESS were used as clonality controls. The immuneACCESS repertoire file appears here via TCRdb, limited to in-frame rearrangements. These files lack a portion of the clones; in checked studies, under half of the deficit traces to unresolved V genes, and the cause of the others is not known. V and J calls and clone size are given by that table; D and trimming were obtained from the DNA. Present in this sample are about 150,000 clones, about 70% of which were seen just once. The leading ten clones occupy about 5% of the sample.

These data originate in a study of cytotoxic CD8 clonotypes in ibrutinib-treated CLL (dated by TCRdb to about 2021). As for the study more broadly: The cohort was composed of some twelve relapsed/refractory and fewer than 16 treatment-naive patients; IGHV unmutated status was identified in some 17 patients. Longitudinal samples were obtainable from about 30% of the roughly 86 participants in the trial. Cryopreserved peripheral blood mononuclear cells were obtained prior to treatment, at the time of response, and at either disease progression or sustained remission. Samples at response were collected after a median of about 11 months of treatment, with a range of 6 to 36 months. On average, each sample had hundreds of thousands of productive templates and 94,082 productive rearrangements. Every remission and progressive disease sample was obtained while ibrutinib was still being received by the patients. Responses were partial in 25 or so patients and complete in 2; after median around 72 months follow-up, about 14 stayed in remission and about twelve progressed. The research as a whole found: Baseline clonality exceeded that of age-matched healthy donors and correlated strongly with circulating CD8+ T-cell counts. Sustained-remission and progressing patients did not have matched sampling times, and lymph node repertoires were not examined. Public clonotypes were rare and either shrank or stayed stable during treatment, and the rise in clonality at ibrutinib response reflected expansion of private clonotypes. Clonality rose at ibrutinib response, remained stable during sustained remission, and dropped back toward baseline at progression.

CDR1 and CDR2 are drawn from the germline V gene (reference sequence): MNHNY, SVGAGI. Trimming takes 4 bases from V and 5 bases from J, and the germline ends sit 12 bases apart. The CDR3 spans 14 residues, from the cysteine through the phenylalanine. Only the CDR3 region is kept as DNA, spanning 42 bases read in frame from base 1. The sequencing used PBMCs, collected after 24 months of ibrutinib treatment. This TCR was sampled from a human donor with chronic lymphocytic leukemia. Recombination linked TRBV6-6 to TRBJ1-5; matching of 5 bases hints at TRBD1 as the D gene. Here is the DNA: TGTGCCAGCAGTTCCTCAGGGTCCCATCAGCCCCAGCATTTT. Protein translation: CASSSSGSHQPQHF.